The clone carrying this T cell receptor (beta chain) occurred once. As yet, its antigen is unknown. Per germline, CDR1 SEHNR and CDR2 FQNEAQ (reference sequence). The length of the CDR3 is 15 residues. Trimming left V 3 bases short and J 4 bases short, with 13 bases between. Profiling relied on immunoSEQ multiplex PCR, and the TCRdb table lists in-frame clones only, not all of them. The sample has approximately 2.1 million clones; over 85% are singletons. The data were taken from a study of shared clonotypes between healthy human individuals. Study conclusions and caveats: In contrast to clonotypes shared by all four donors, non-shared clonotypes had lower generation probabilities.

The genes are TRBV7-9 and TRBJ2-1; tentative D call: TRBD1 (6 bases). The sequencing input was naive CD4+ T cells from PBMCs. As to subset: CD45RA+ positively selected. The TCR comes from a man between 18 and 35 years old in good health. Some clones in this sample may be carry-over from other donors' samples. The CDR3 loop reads CASSFGLGAYNEQFF. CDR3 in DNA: TGTGCCAGCAGCTTTGGGCTGGGGGCTTACAATGAGCAGTTCTTC.